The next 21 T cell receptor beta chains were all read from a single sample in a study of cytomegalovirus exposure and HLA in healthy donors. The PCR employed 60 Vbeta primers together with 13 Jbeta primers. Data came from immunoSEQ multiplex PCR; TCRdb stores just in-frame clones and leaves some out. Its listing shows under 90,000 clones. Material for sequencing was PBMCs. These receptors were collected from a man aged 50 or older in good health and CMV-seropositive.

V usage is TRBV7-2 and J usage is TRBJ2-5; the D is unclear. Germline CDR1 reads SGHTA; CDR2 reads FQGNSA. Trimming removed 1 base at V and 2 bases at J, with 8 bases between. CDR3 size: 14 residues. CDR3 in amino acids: CASSLGLAQETQYF. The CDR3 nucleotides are TGTGCCAGCAGCTTAGGGCTGGCACAAGAGACCCAGTACTTC.

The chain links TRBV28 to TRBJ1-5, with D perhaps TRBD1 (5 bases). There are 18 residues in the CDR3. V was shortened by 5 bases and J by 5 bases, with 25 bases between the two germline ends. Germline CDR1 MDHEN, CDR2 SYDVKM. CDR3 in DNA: TGTGCCAGCAGTCACTCTTTGGGACTTGGTTCACTGGATCAGCCCCAGCATTTT. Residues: CASSHSLGLGSLDQPQHF.

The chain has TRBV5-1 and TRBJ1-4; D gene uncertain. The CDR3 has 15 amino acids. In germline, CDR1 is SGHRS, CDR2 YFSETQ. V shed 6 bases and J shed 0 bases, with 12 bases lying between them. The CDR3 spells CASTPTGTTNEKLFF. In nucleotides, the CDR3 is TGCGCCAGCACCCCGACCGGGACAACTAATGAAAAACTGTTTTTT.

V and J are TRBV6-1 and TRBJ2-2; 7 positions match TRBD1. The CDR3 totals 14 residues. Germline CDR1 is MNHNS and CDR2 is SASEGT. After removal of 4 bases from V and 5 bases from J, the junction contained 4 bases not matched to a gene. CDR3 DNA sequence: TGTGCCAGCAGTGTTAGCAGGGGGACCGGGGAGCTGTTTTTT. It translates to CASSVSRGTGELFF.

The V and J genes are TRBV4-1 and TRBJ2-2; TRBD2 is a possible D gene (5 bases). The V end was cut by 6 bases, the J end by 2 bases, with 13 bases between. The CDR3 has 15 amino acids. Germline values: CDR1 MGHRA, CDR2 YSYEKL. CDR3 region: CASRPERANTGELFF. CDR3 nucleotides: TGCGCCAGCAGACCCGAGAGGGCTAACACCGGGGAGCTGTTTTTT.

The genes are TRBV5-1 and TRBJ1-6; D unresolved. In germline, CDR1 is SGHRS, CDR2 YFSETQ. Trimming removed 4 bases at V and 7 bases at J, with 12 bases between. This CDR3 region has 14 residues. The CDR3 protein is CASSLTFTNSPLHF. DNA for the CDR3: TGCGCCAGCAGCCTCACATTTACGAATTCACCCCTCCACTTT.

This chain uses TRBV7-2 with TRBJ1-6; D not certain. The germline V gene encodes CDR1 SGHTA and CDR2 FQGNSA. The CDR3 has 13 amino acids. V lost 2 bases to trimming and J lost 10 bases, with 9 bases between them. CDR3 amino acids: CASSLWWASPLHF. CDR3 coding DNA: TGTGCCAGCAGCTTATGGTGGGCCTCACCCCTCCACTTT. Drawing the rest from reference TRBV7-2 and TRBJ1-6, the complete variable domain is GAGVSQSPSNKVTEKGKDVELRCDPISGHTALYWYRQSLGQGLEFLIYFQGNSAPDKSGLPSDRFSAERTGGSVSTLTIQRTQQEDSAVYLCASSLWWASPLHFGNGTRLTVT.

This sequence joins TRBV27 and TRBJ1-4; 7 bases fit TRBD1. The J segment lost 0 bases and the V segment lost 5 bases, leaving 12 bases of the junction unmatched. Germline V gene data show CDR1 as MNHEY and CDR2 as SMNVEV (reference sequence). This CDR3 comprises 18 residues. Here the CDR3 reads CASSPITGTVATNEKLFF. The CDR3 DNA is TGTGCCAGCAGTCCCATAACCGGGACAGTTGCAACTAATGAAAAACTGTTTTTT. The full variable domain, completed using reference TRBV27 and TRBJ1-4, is EAQVTQNPRYLITVTGKKLTVTCSQNMNHEYMSWYRQDPGLGLRQIYYSMNVEVTDKGDVPEGYKVSRKEKRNFPLILESPSPNQTSLYFCASSPITGTVATNEKLFFGSGTQLSVL.

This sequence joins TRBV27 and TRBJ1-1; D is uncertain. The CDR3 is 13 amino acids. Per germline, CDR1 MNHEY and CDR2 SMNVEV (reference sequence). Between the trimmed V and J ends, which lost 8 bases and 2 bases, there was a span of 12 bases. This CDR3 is CASSRTGNTEAFF. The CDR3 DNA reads TGTGCCAGCTCGCGGACTGGAAACACTGAAGCTTTCTTT.

CDR3 bases: TGTGCCAGCAGCTTAAATCTGGTCACACACGATCAGCCCCAGCATTTT. Translated: CASSLNLVTHDQPQHF. The V gene is TRBV7-9, the J gene TRBJ1-5; D ambiguous. Germline V lookup: CDR1 SEHNR, CDR2 FQNEAQ (reference sequence). CDR3 length: 16 residues. V was pared by 2 bases and J by 5 bases, with 16 bases between. Drawing the rest from reference TRBV7-9 and TRBJ1-5, the complete variable domain is DTGVSQNPRHKITKRGQNVTFRCDPISEHNRLYWYRQTLGQGPEFLTYFQNEAQLEKSRLLSDRFSAERPKGSFSTLEIQRTEQGDSAMYLCASSLNLVTHDQPQHFGDGTRLSIL.

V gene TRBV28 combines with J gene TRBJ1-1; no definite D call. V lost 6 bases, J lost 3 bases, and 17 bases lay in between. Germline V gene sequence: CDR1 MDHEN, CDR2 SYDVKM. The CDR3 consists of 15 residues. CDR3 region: CASSLSLAGDTEAFF. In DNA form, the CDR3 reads TGTGCCAGCAGCCTTTCTTTGGCGGGAGACACTGAAGCTTTCTTT. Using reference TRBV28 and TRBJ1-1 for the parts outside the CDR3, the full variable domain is DVKVTQSSRYLVKRTGEKVFLECVQDMDHENMFWYRQDPGLGLRLIYFSYDVKMKEKGDIPEGYSVSREKKERFSLILESASTNQTSMYLCASSLSLAGDTEAFFGQGTRLTVV.

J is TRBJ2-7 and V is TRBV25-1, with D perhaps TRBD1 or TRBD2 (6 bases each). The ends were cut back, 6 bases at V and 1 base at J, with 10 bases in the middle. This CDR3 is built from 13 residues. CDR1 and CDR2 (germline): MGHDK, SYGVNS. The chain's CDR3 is CASSEGGSYEQYF. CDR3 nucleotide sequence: TGTGCCAGCAGCGAAGGGGGGTCCTACGAGCAGTACTTC.

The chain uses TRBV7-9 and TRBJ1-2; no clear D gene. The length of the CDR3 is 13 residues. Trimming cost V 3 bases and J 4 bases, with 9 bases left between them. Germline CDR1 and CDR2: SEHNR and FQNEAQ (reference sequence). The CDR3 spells CASSLELIYGYTF. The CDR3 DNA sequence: TGTGCCAGCAGCTTGGAGTTAATCTATGGCTACACCTTC.

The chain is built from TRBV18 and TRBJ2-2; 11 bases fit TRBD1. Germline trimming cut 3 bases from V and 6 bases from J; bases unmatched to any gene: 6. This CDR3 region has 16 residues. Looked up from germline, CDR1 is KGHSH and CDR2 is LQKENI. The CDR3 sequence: CASSPLGQGAAGELFF. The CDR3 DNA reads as TGTGCCAGCTCACCCCTCGGACAGGGGGCGGCCGGGGAGCTGTTTTTT.

CDR3 DNA: TGTGCCAGCAGCTACCAAGGGACTGCAAGATATGGCTACACCTTC. It encodes CASSYQGTARYGYTF. The rearrangement links TRBV5-5 to TRBJ1-2, with D perhaps matching TRBD1 (5 bases). The CDR3 spans 15 residues. The V end was cut by 3 bases, the J end by 5 bases, with 17 bases between. Germline V gives CDR1 SGHKS, CDR2 YYEKEE (reference sequence).

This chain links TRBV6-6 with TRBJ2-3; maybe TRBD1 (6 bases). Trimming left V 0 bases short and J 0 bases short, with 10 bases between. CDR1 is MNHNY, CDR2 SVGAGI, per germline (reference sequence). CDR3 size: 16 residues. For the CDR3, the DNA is TGTGCCAGCAGTTACTCCAGGGGCCAGAGCACAGATACGCAGTATTTT. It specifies CASSYSRGQSTDTQYF.

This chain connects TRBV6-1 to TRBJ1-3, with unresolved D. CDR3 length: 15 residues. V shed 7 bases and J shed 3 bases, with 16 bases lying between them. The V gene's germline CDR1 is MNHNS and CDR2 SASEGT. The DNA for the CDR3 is TGTGCCAGCACCGACGGGGAAGGGAGTGGAAACACCATATATTTT. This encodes CASTDGEGSGNTIYF.

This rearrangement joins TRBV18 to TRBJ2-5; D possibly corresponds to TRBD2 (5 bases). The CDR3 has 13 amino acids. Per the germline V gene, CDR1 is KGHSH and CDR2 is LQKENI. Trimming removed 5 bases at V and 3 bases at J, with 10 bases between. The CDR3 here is CASSSGLKETQYF. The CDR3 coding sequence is TGTGCCAGCTCATCCGGACTTAAAGAGACCCAGTACTTC.

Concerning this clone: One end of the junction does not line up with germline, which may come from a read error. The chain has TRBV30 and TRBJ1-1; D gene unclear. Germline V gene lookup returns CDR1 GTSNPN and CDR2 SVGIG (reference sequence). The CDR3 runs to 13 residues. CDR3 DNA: TGTGCCTGGGGACTCACTTGGACGGCTGAAGCTTCCTTT. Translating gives CAWGLTWTAEASF.

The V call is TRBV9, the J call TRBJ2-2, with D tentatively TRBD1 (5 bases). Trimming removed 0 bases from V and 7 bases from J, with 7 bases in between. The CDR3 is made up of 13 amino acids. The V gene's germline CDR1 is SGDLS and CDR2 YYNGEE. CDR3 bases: TGTGCCAGCAGCGTAGAAGGGGACGGGGAGCTGTTTTTT. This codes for CASSVEGDGELFF.

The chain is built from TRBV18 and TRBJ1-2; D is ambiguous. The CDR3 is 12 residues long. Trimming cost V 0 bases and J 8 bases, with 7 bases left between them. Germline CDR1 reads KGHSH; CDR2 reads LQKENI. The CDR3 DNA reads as TGTGCCAGCTCACCACCGAGCAAGGGCTACACCTTC. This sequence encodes CASSPPSKGYTF.